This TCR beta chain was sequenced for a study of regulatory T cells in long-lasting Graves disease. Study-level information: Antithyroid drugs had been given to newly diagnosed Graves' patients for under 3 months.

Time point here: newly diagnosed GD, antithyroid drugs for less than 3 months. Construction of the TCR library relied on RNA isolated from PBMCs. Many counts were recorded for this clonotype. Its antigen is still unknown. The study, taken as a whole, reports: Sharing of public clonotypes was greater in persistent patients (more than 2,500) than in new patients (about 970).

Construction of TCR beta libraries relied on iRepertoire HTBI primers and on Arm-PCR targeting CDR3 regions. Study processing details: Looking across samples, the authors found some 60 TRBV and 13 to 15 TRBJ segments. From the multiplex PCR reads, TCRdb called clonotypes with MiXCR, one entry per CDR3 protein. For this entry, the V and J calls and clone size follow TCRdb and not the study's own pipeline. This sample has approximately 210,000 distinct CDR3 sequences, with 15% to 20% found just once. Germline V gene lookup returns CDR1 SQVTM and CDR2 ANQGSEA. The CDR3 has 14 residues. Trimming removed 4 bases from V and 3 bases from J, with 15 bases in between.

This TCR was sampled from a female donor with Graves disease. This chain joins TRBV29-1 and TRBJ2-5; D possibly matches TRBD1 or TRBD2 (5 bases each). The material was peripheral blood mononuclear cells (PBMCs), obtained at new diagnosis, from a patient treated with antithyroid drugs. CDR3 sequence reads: CSVGIRDAKETQYF. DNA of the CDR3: TGCAGCGTTGGAATCCGGGACGCCAAAGAGACCCAGTACTTC. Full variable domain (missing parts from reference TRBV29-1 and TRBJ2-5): SAVISQKPSRDICQRGTSLTIQCQVDSQVTMMFWYRQQPGQSLTLIATANQGSEATYESGFVIDKFPISRPNLTFSTLTVSNMSPEDSSIYLCSVGIRDAKETQYFGPGTRLLVL.